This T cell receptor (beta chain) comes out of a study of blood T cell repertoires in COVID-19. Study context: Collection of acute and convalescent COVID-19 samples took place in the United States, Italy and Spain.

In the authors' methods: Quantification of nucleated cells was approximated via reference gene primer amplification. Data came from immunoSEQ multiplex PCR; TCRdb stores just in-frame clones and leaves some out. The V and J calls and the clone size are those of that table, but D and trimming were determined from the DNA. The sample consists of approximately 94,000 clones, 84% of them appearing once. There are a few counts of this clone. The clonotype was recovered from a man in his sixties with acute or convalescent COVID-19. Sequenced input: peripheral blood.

The CDR3 DNA reads as TGCGCCAGCAGCCATCCAGGGTTCAATCAGCCCCAGCATTTT. Its translation is CASSHPGFNQPQHF. This chain joins TRBV4-1 and TRBJ1-5, with D maybe TRBD1 (5 bases). Germline V gene data show CDR1 as MGHRA and CDR2 as YSYEKL. This CDR3 contains 14 residues. V was trimmed by 3 bases and J by 3 bases, leaving 9 bases between them.